One sample yielded the 5 T cell receptor beta chains listed below, sequenced in a study of OX40 agonist ivuxolimab in advanced cancers. Assay: immunoSEQ multiplex PCR; the TCRdb copy retains only in-frame clones and omits some. The sample shows about 70,000 clones, roughly 89% of them seen only once. This material consisted of CD4+ or CD8+ T cells sorted from blood, taken in a trial of the OX40 agonist ivuxolimab. Receptors were obtained from an adult with an advanced solid tumor such as melanoma, head and neck, liver or kidney cancer.

The genes are TRBV9 and TRBJ2-7, with 8 bases fitting TRBD2. The CDR3 sequence is 16 residues long. The germline V gene has CDR1 SGDLS and CDR2 YYNGEE. The V and J ends lost 0 bases and 0 bases, in that order; junction bases with no gene match: 5. This CDR3 reads CASSVGAGTSSYEQYF. CDR3 DNA: TGTGCCAGCAGCGTAGGGGCAGGGACTAGCTCCTACGAGCAGTACTTC.

The gene calls are TRBV9 and TRBJ1-1; possible D gene TRBD1, 6 bases. From germline, CDR1 is SGDLS and CDR2 YYNGEE. Trimming took 3 bases from V and 4 from J, leaving 16 bases between them. This CDR3 has 15 residues. The CDR3 DNA is TGTGCCAGCAGCGAGAGAGGGGGGGGCTTCACTGAAGCTTTCTTT. Protein product: CASSERGGGFTEAFF.

The genes are TRBV5-1 and TRBJ1-4, with D possibly matching TRBD1 (5 bases). Germline V gene sequence: CDR1 SGHRS, CDR2 YFSETQ. The CDR3 covers 15 residues. Trimming removed 4 bases from V and 6 bases from J, with 16 bases in between. The CDR3 DNA is TGCGCCAGCAGCCGGCGGGGAGGGGAGGATGAAAAACTGTTTTTT. Translated: CASSRRGGEDEKLFF.

This clone was seen only once. The J gene is TRBJ1-2, the V gene TRBV4-2; 9 bases fit TRBD1. Germline-derived CDR1 and CDR2 are LGHNA and YNFKEQ. J lost 2 bases, V lost 2 bases, and 6 bases had no gene match. The CDR3 extends over 16 amino acids. As DNA, the CDR3 is TGTGCCAGCAGCCAACGAACAGGGGGCGCGAACTATGGCTACACCTTC. It encodes CASSQRTGGANYGYTF.

V gene TRBV25-1 combines with J gene TRBJ2-7; D perhaps matches TRBD2 (5 bases). Germline-derived CDR1 and CDR2 are MGHDK and SYGVNS. Trimming pared 3 bases from V and 4 bases from J, leaving 10 bases between. The CDR3 extends over 13 amino acids. The CDR3 protein is CASSDLAPYEQYF. The CDR3 region has the DNA TGTGCCAGCAGTGACCTAGCCCCATACGAGCAGTACTTC.